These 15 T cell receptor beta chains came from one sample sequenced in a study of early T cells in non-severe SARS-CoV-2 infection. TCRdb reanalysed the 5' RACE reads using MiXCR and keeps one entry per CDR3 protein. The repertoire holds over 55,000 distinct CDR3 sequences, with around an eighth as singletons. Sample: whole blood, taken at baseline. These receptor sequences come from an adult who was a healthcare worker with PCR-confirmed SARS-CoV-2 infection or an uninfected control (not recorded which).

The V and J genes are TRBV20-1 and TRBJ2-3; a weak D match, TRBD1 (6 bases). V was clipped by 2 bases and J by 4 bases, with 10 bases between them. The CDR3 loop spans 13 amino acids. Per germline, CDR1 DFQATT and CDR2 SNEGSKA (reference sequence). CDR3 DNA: TGCAGTGCTAGAAATCCAGGGGCAGATACGCAGTATTTT. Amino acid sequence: CSARNPGADTQYF.

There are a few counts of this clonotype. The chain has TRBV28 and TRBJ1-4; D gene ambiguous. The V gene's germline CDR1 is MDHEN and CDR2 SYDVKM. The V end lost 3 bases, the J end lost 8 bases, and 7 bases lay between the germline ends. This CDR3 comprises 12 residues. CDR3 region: CASSLIGEKLFF. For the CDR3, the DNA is TGTGCCAGCAGTTTGATAGGGGAAAAACTGTTTTTT.

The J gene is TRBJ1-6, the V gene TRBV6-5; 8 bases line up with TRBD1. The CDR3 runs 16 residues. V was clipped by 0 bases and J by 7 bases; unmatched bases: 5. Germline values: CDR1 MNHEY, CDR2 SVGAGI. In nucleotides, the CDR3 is TGTGCCAGCAGTTACTCCATGGCAGGGGGCAATTCACCCCTCCACTTT. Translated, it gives CASSYSMAGGNSPLHF.

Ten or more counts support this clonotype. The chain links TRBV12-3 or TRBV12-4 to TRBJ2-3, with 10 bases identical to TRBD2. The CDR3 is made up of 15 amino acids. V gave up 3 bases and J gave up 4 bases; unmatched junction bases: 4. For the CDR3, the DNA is TGTGCCAGCAGTTTCGGGACTAGCGCTGCAGATACGCAGTATTTT. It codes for CASSFGTSAADTQYF.

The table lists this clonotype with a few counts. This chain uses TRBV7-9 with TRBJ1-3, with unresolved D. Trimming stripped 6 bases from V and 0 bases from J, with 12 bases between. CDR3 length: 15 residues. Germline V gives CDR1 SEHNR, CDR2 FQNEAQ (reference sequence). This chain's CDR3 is CASRAIGPSGNTIYF. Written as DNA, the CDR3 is TGTGCCAGCAGAGCCATAGGACCCTCTGGAAACACCATATATTTT.

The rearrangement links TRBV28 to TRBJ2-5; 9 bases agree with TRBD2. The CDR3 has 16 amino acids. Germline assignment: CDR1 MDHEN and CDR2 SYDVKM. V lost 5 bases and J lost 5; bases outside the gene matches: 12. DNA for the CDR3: TGTGCCAGCAGTCGCCTCGGGGCTAGCGGGGCTGAGACCCAGTACTTC. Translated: CASSRLGASGAETQYF.

The CDR3 region is CSAREWGGASTDTQYF. The CDR3 DNA reads as TGCAGTGCTAGAGAATGGGGGGGAGCTAGCACAGATACGCAGTATTTT. V usage is TRBV20-1 and J usage is TRBJ2-3, with 7 bases fitting TRBD2. V dropped 0 bases and J dropped 0; count of bases not matched to a gene: 6. This CDR3 comprises 16 residues. CDR1 is DFQATT and CDR2 is SNEGSKA in the germline V gene (reference sequence).

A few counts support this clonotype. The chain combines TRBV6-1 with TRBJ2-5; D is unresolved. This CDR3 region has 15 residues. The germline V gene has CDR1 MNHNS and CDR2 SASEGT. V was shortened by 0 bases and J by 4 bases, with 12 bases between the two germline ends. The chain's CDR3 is CASSEAEMGIETQYF. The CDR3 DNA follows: TGTGCCAGCAGTGAAGCGGAGATGGGAATAGAGACCCAGTACTTC.

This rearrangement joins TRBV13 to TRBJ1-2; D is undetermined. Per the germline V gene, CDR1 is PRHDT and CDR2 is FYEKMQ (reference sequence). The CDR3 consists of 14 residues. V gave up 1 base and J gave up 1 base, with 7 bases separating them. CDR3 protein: CASSLEGFNYGYTF. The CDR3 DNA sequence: TGTGCCAGCAGCTTAGAAGGGTTTAACTATGGCTACACCTTC.

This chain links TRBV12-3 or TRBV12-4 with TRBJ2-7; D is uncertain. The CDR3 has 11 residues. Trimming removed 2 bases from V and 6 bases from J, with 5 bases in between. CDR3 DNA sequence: TGTGCCAGCAGTTTATTAGGCGAGCAGTACTTC. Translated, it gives CASSLLGEQYF.

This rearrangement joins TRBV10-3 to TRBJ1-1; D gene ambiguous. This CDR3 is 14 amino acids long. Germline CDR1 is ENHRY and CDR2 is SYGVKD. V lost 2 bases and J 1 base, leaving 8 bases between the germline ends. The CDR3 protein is CAISELVGNTEAFF. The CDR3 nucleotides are TGTGCCATCAGTGAGCTTGTCGGGAACACTGAAGCTTTCTTT.

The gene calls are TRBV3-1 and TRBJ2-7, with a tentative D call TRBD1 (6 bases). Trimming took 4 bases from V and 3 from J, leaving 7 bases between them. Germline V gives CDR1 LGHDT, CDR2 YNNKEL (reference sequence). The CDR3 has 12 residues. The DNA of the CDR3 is TGTGCCAGCAGCCCAGGGGACTACGAGCAGTACTTC. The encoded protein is CASSPGDYEQYF.

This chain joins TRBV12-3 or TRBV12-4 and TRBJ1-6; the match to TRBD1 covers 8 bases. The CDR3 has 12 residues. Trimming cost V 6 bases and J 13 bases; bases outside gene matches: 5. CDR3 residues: CASSRDRRPLHF. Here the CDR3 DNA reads TGTGCCAGCAGCCGGGACAGGCGGCCCCTCCACTTT.

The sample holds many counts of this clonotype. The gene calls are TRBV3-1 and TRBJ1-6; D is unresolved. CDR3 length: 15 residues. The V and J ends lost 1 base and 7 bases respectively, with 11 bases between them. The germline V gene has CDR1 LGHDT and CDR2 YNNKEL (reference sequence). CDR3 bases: TGTGCCAGCAGCCAAGGGCGGTCGGGCAATTCACCCCTCCACTTT. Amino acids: CASSQGRSGNSPLHF.

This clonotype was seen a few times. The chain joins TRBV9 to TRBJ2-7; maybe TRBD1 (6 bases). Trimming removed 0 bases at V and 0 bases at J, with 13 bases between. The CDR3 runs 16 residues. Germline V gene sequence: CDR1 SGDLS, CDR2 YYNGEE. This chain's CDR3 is CASSVGVGGYSYEQYF. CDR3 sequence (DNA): TGTGCCAGCAGCGTAGGTGTAGGGGGATACTCCTACGAGCAGTACTTC. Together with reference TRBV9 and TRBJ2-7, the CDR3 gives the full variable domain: DSGVTQTPKHLITATGQRVTLRCSPRSGDLSVYWYQQSLDQGLQFLIQYYNGEERAKGNILERFSAQQFPDLHSELNLSSLELGDSALYFCASSVGVGGYSYEQYFGPGTRLTVT.